This record covers a single T cell receptor beta chain. This sample is drawn from a study of T-cell reconstitution after alpha-beta-depleted transplantation in children. Researchers prepared the TCRbeta library using unique molecular identifiers, the study reports. Via MiXCR, TCRdb re-called the PCR reads, giving one row per CDR3 protein. The table lists hundreds of thousands of distinct CDR3 sequences, roughly 13% of them singletons. The CDR3 extends over 14 amino acids. The ends lost 5 bases at V and 6 bases at J; junction bases unmatched: 5. Material: PBMCs, mostly from graft donor cells, obtained 360 days after TCRalphabeta/CD19-depleted stem cell transplant. The sequence was collected from a male patient aged 10 to 17 who had a stem cell transplant for acute myeloid leukemia, so the T cells may come from the graft donor. This chain joins TRBV12-3 or TRBV12-4 and TRBJ2-7; 12 bases map to TRBD2. CDR3 loop: CASSVTSGRREQYF. CDR3 nucleotide sequence: TGTGCCAGCAGTGTTACTAGCGGGAGGCGCGAGCAGTACTTC.